This T cell receptor (beta chain) was sequenced during a study of beta chain features in type 1 diabetes listed by TCRdb under 2018. At the level of the whole study: Patients and healthy donors did not differ in mean age, gender distribution, total cell number or subset yield. Across all samples, approximately 100 million sorted cells were examined, and cell number per subset correlated strongly with RNA yield. In the study, TCRB repertoires of sorted circulating CD4+ T cell subsets from recently diagnosed type 1 diabetes patients were compared with those of matched healthy donors. Naive and central memory subsets were obtained from all 30 or so donors, but regulatory and stem cell-like memory subsets were isolated from only 8 patients and roughly eight healthy donors. What the research found in general, with its limitations: Because cDNA rather than genomic DNA was sequenced, highly expressing activated cells could have been over-represented, although no difference in activation and CD3 levels was found between groups. PCR might favor shorter templates, but patient and control samples were amplified and corrected together, so any skew would affect both groups equally. Only small numbers of individuals were included in the HLA sub-analyses, which left unresolved whether HLA type had any influence on TCRB rearrangement. Fewer insertions and more nucleotide deletions at VDJ recombination sites were observed in patients with type 1 diabetes, implying thymic rearrangement abnormalities. A moderate but significant shortening of TCRB CDR3 length was observed in type 1 diabetes patients in all four CD4+ subsets. Naive, central memory and regulatory TCRB repertoires appeared more similar among patients than among healthy donors.

All of the isolated RNA was reverse transcribed with the High Capacity cDNA Reverse Transcription Kit, so expressed TCRB transcripts were sequenced. Deep immunoSEQ sequencing was performed on naive, central memory and regulatory T cell samples, with an average of roughly 3.5 million total reads per sample. Sorted cells were lysed in RLT buffer and RNA was extracted with DNase-treated RNeasy Micro or Mini kits, depending on cell number. To prevent cross-contamination, every cell subset was processed on its own, while patient and healthy donor samples were processed together. TCRB sequences were amplified from cDNA with the immunoSEQ multiplex PCR, producing 87-bp fragments spanning the CDR3 region. Amplicons were sequenced on the Illumina HiSeq platform. On the authors' methods: PCR bias was corrected computationally using synthetic template baselines, and reads within Hamming distance 2 were collapsed, with unmergeable singletons discarded. By aligning reads against IMGT, V, D and J genes, CDR3 length, and insertions or deletions at six rearrangement sites were assigned. Clonotype counts were normalized to sorted cell number within each subset before computing true diversity and Gini coefficients with the tcR R package. The overlap coefficient, calculated on TCRB nucleotide sequences, was used to measure repertoire sharing. Here the immuneACCESS table is served through TCRdb, limited to in-frame sequences with V and J called. Missing clones are a known gap in these copies; in checked studies unresolved V genes cover under half, and the rest lacks a known reason. D and trimming come from the DNA, and the V and J calls and clone size come from that table. The sample records about 150,000 clones, roughly 8% of which are singletons. The ten largest clones capture approximately 1% of the sample.

From cysteine to phenylalanine, the CDR3 is 12 amino acids long. This entry keeps only the CDR3 DNA: 36 bases, framed from base 1. CDR1 and CDR2, per the germline V gene, are SGHNT and YENEEA. A distance of 9 bases separates the germline ends of V and J, which lose 5 bases and 6 bases respectively. Each donor gave one peripheral blood draw, roughly 120 mL on average, collected into heparinised tubes. A BD FACSAria II was used to sort naive, central memory, regulatory and stem cell-like memory CD4+ T cells with a panel that included CD45RO, CCR7, CD25, CD127, CD95 and CD27. A purity above 98% was achieved for all sorted populations. Right away, PBMCs were isolated by Lymphoprep density gradient centrifugation and were stained directly, with no culture step. To minimize batch effects, samples were stained and sorted in pairs, one healthy donor with one patient per experiment. This clone showed up just once. Its antigen has not been determined. Base qualities are not recorded, but no much larger clone differs from it by a single base.

This receptor was identified in a woman aged 40 to 50 with type 1 diabetes. Sequences were obtained from central memory CD4+ T cells from blood. This receptor chain uses TRBV11-3 and TRBJ2-3, with the D gene call left open. The CDR3 here reads CASSPPGDTQYF. The DNA is TGTGCCAGCAGCCCACCCGGGGATACGCAGTATTTT.